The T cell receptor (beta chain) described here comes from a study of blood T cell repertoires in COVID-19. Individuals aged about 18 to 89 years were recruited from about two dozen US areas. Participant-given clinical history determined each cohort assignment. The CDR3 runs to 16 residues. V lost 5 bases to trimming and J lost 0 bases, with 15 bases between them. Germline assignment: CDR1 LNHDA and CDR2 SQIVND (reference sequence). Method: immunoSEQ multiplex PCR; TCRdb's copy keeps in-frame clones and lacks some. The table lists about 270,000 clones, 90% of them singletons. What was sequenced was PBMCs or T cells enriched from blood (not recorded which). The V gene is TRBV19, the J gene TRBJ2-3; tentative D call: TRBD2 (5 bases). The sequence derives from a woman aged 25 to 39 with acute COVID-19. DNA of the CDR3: TGTGCCAGTAGTCTACGGGCCAGCGGTAGCACAGATACGCAGTATTTT. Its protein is CASSLRASGSTDTQYF.